These 3 T cell receptor beta chains came from one sample sequenced in a study of T cell responses to AZD1222 COVID-19 vaccine. Produced via immunoSEQ multiplex PCR; TCRdb's table is partial and in-frame only. This table has around 100,000 clones, approximately 87% appearing once. The specimen was peripheral blood, collected on day 0 of MenACWY control vaccination. The receptor source for this set is an adult in good health.

V is TRBV7-3 and J is TRBJ2-2, with a weak D call TRBD1 (6 bases). The CDR3 totals 14 residues. V was trimmed by 5 bases and J by 2 bases, leaving 9 bases between them. Looked up from germline, CDR1 is SGHTA and CDR2 is FQGTGA. The CDR3 loop reads CASSLDSNTGELFF. The CDR3 nucleotides read TGTGCCAGCAGCCTGGACAGTAACACCGGGGAGCTGTTTTTT.

This chain links TRBV5-1 with TRBJ1-1; the D is unclear. Trimming stripped 1 base from V and 1 base from J, with 11 bases between. The CDR3 loop spans 15 amino acids. Germline V gives CDR1 SGHRS, CDR2 YFSETQ. This CDR3 reads CASSLSPSENTEAFF. CDR3 DNA: TGCGCCAGCAGCTTGTCTCCTTCCGAGAACACTGAAGCTTTCTTT.

This clone occurred once. This chain uses TRBV7-9 with TRBJ2-7, with 9 nucleotides matching TRBD1. The V gene end was trimmed by 1 base and the J gene end by 2 bases; junction bases not matched to a gene: 3. This CDR3 has 15 residues. CDR1 SEHNR and CDR2 FQNEAQ come from the germline V gene (reference sequence). CDR3 sequence: CASSLEGTGPYEQYF. The CDR3 region has the DNA TGTGCCAGCAGCTTAGAGGGGACAGGGCCCTACGAGCAGTACTTC. Combining the CDR3 with reference TRBV7-9 and TRBJ2-7 gives the whole variable domain DTGVSQNPRHKITKRGQNVTFRCDPISEHNRLYWYRQTLGQGPEFLTYFQNEAQLEKSRLLSDRFSAERPKGSFSTLEIQRTEQGDSAMYLCASSLEGTGPYEQYFGPGTRLTVT.